Listed below are T cell receptor beta chains from one sample, sequenced in a study of control samples from healthy donors and cancer patients. TCRdb's copy holds only in-frame clones and misses some; the assay was immunoSEQ multiplex PCR. The sample records more than 50,000 clones, almost 85% being singletons. Specimen: blood. The origin of the receptors is a man aged 35 to 55 in good health. Each CDR3 is given with its conserved first and last residue. A D gene is named only where the DNA matches it firmly. For some rows the clone size is stated as once, few or many, or as a class when expanded; others skip it.

d_call	v_call	j_call	clone_size	cdr3_aa	cdr3_nt
.	TRBV5-1	TRBJ1-6	.	CASSLAAGVKSPLHF	TGCGCCAGCAGCTTGGCCGCAGGGGTCAAATCACCCCTCCACTTT
TRBD1	TRBV7-6	TRBJ1-6	.	CASSPRQGANSPLHF	TGTGCCAGCAGCCCCCGACAGGGGGCGAATTCACCCCTCCACTTT
TRBD1	TRBV18	TRBJ1-4	.	CASSQGADEKLFF	TGTGCCAGCTCACAGGGGGCCGATGAAAAACTGTTTTTT
TRBD1	TRBV5-4	TRBJ2-5	.	CASSWGQGYQETQYF	TGTGCCAGCAGCTGGGGACAGGGCTACCAAGAGACCCAGTACTTC
.	TRBV21-1	TRBJ1-5	.	CASSKGNQPQHF	TGTGCCAGCAGCAAAGGCAATCAGCCCCAGCATTTT
.	TRBV27	TRBJ1-2	few	CASSSRMAGGYTF	TGTGCCAGCAGTTCCCGGATGGCGGGTGGCTACACCTTC
.	TRBV6-5	TRBJ2-2	.	CASGRESGELFF	TGTGCCAGCGGCAGGGAGAGCGGGGAGCTGTTTTTT
.	TRBV14	TRBJ2-1	.	CASSQIWAGTRRGNEQFF	TGTGCCAGCAGCCAAATCTGGGCCGGGACACGGAGGGGCAATGAGCAGTTCTTC
.	TRBV10-2	TRBJ2-2	.	CASSEIDTGELFF	TGCGCCAGCAGTGAAATAGACACCGGGGAGCTGTTTTTT
TRBD2	TRBV7-2	TRBJ2-5	.	CASSFSGGGETQYF	TGTGCCAGCAGCTTCAGCGGGGGGGGAGAGACCCAGTACTTC
.	TRBV3-1/TRBV3-2	TRBJ1-3	.	CASSQDWDLYGNTIYF	TGTGCCAGCAGCCAAGATTGGGACTTATATGGAAACACCATATATTTT
TRBD1	TRBV19	TRBJ1-5	.	CASSYRGLGQPQHF	TGTGCCAGTAGCTACAGGGGGCTAGGTCAGCCCCAGCATTTT
TRBD2	TRBV15	TRBJ2-5	.	CATSRATSRETQYF	TGTGCCACCAGCAGAGCGACTAGCCGGGAGACCCAGTACTTC
.	TRBV19	TRBJ1-1	.	CASSPGGLGTEAFF	TGTGCCAGTAGTCCGGGGGGGCTGGGCACTGAAGCTTTCTTT
TRBD1	TRBV3-1/TRBV3-2	TRBJ1-2	.	CASSQMPGQQNGYTF	TGTGCCAGCAGCCAGATGCCGGGACAGCAGAATGGCTACACCTTC
.	TRBV5-6	TRBJ1-3	.	CASSLIRATGNTIYF	TGTGCCAGCAGCTTGATTAGGGCAACTGGAAACACCATATATTTT
.	TRBV7-3	TRBJ2-5	.	CASSRTGYGETQYF	TGTGCCAGCAGCCGAACAGGGTACGGGGAGACCCAGTACTTC
.	TRBV6-1	TRBJ2-7	.	CASSEARKGRGEQYF	TGTGCCAGCAGTGAAGCTCGGAAGGGTCGCGGCGAGCAGTACTTC
.	TRBV6-2/TRBV6-3	TRBJ2-3	.	CASSYNGPPDTQYF	TGTGCCAGCAGTTACAACGGGCCCCCAGATACGCAGTATTTT
.	TRBV7-3	TRBJ2-1	.	CASSFDGGKEQFF	TGTGCCAGCAGCTTCGACGGCGGGAAGGAGCAGTTCTTC
TRBD1	TRBV4-2	TRBJ1-6	.	CASSPFGEGASSPLHF	TGTGCCAGCAGCCCCTTTGGAGAGGGGGCATCTTCACCCCTCCACTTT
.	TRBV11-3	TRBJ1-1	.	CASSGYHNTEAFF	TGTGCCAGCTCCGGGTACCATAACACTGAAGCTTTCTTT
.	TRBV5-4	TRBJ2-7	.	CASSLEAEQYF	TGTGCCAGCAGCTTGGAGGCGGAGCAGTACTTC
.	TRBV27	TRBJ2-6	.	CASSLIDRGAAGYRSGANVLTF	TGTGCCAGCAGTTTGATCGATCGGGGGGCAGCCGGATACAGATCTGGGGCCAACGTCCTGACTTTC
.	TRBV5-5	TRBJ1-2	.	CASSSQGDYGYTF	TGTGCCAGCAGCTCACAGGGAGACTATGGCTACACCTTC
TRBD1	TRBV2	TRBJ2-7	.	CASSARDRGGDEQYF	TGTGCCAGCAGTGCCCGGGACAGGGGGGGTGACGAGCAGTACTTC
.	TRBV10-3	TRBJ1-1	.	CAISSGDGGAFF	TGTGCCATCAGCTCAGGGGATGGTGGAGCTTTCTTT
.	TRBV11-3	TRBJ2-7	.	CASSLRGGSYEQYF	TGTGCCAGCAGCTTAAGAGGTGGCTCCTACGAGCAGTACTTC
.	TRBV15	TRBJ1-4	.	CATSRDIYGNEKLFF	TGTGCCACCAGCAGAGATATCTACGGCAATGAAAAACTGTTTTTT
TRBD1	TRBV6-1	TRBJ2-6	.	CASSGVGDSSPGANVLTF	TGTGCCAGCAGTGGGGTTGGGGACAGTAGTCCTGGGGCCAACGTCCTGACTTTC
.	TRBV14	TRBJ1-1	.	CASSQALRNTEAFF	TGTGCCAGCAGCCAAGCACTCAGGAACACTGAAGCTTTCTTT
.	TRBV18	TRBJ1-5	few	CASSPSNVDQPQHF	TGTGCCAGCTCACCAAGTAACGTAGATCAGCCCCAGCATTTT
TRBD1	TRBV29-1	TRBJ2-7	.	CSVGQRGQGAHEQYF	TGCAGCGTTGGCCAAAGGGGACAGGGGGCCCACGAGCAGTACTTC
TRBD2	TRBV7-6	TRBJ2-1	.	CASSSPGLALSYNEQFF	TGTGCCAGCAGCTCCCCTGGACTAGCGCTCTCCTACAATGAGCAGTTCTTC
TRBD2	TRBV6-2/TRBV6-3	TRBJ2-7	.	CASSRRSSGGIVQYF	TGTGCCAGCAGCCGACGCTCTAGCGGGGGGATCGTGCAGTACTTC